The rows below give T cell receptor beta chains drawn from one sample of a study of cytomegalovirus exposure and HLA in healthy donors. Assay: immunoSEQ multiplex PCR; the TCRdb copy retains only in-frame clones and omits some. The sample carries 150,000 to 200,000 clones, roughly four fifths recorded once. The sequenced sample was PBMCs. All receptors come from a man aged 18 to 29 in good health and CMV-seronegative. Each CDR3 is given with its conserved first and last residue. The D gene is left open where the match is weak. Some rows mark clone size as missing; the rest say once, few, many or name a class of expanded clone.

CDR3nt: TGTGCCAGCAGTAACGGGGGGGGTCCCTACGAGCAGTACTTC
CDR3aa: CASSNGGGPYEQYF
d_gene: TRBD2
v_gene: TRBV6-5
j_gene: TRBJ2-7
abundance: -
len: 14

CDR3nt: TGTGCCAGCAGCCAGGCTTCCTTAGGCTACACCTTC
CDR3aa: CASSQASLGYTF
d_gene: -
v_gene: TRBV4-2
j_gene: TRBJ1-2
abundance: -
len: 12

CDR3nt: TGTGCCAGCAGCTTAGTCACAGGGGGCGTCTATGGCTACACCTTC
CDR3aa: CASSLVTGGVYGYTF
d_gene: TRBD1
v_gene: TRBV7-9
j_gene: TRBJ1-2
abundance: -
len: 15

CDR3nt: TGTGCCAGCAGCTTCAGGGCCGGGACAGGGACTGGAAACACCATATATTTT
CDR3aa: CASSFRAGTGTGNTIYF
d_gene: TRBD1
v_gene: TRBV5-6
j_gene: TRBJ1-3
abundance: -
len: 17

CDR3nt: TGTGCCAGCAGCTTAACAGTCTCAGGGGCGCGAGGTCGTGGCTACACCTTC
CDR3aa: CASSLTVSGARGRGYTF
d_gene: -
v_gene: TRBV13
j_gene: TRBJ1-2
abundance: -
len: 17

CDR3nt: TGTGCCAGCAGCCCACAGCGGATAACCATCTACGAGCAGTACTTC
CDR3aa: CASSPQRITIYEQYF
d_gene: -
v_gene: TRBV7-8
j_gene: TRBJ2-7
abundance: -
len: 15

CDR3nt: TGTGCCAGCAGTTACTCGAGGGAGGATGGCTACACCTTC
CDR3aa: CASSYSREDGYTF
d_gene: -
v_gene: TRBV6-5
j_gene: TRBJ1-2
abundance: -
len: 13

CDR3nt: TGTGCCAGCAGTTTGCAGGGACTGGCTGTATACTTC
CDR3aa: CASSLQGLAVYF
d_gene: -
v_gene: TRBV28
j_gene: TRBJ2-4
abundance: few
len: 12

CDR3nt: TGCGCCAGCAGCAGTTCGGAGGCGCGAGGCTACACCTTC
CDR3aa: CASSSSEARGYTF
d_gene: -
v_gene: TRBV5-1
j_gene: TRBJ1-2
abundance: -
len: 13

CDR3nt: TGTGCCAGCACCCTGCGTGTACAGGGAATCTCTGGGGCCAACGTCCTGACTTTC
CDR3aa: CASTLRVQGISGANVLTF
d_gene: -
v_gene: TRBV5-4
j_gene: TRBJ2-6
abundance: -
len: 18

CDR3nt: TGTGCCAGCAGTTATAGGTCGAGCGGGAGGTCCTACGAGCAGTACTTC
CDR3aa: CASSYRSSGRSYEQYF
d_gene: TRBD2
v_gene: TRBV6-5
j_gene: TRBJ2-7
abundance: few
len: 16

CDR3nt: TGCGCCAGCAGCCAAGACAGGACAGGGGCTGCCTACGAGCAGTACTTC
CDR3aa: CASSQDRTGAAYEQYF
d_gene: TRBD1
v_gene: TRBV4-3
j_gene: TRBJ2-7
abundance: -
len: 16

CDR3nt: TGTGCCAGCTCACCACGTAGAGGGCAAGATACGCAGTATTTT
CDR3aa: CASSPRRGQDTQYF
d_gene: -
v_gene: TRBV18
j_gene: TRBJ2-3
abundance: -
len: 14

CDR3nt: TGCGCCAGCAGCGTAAGCGGCACTTTAGATACGCAGTATTTT
CDR3aa: CASSVSGTLDTQYF
d_gene: -
v_gene: TRBV5-1
j_gene: TRBJ2-3
abundance: few
len: 14

CDR3nt: TGTGCCAGCAGCACTACTAGCGCCCCCTACAATGAGCAGTTCTTC
CDR3aa: CASSTTSAPYNEQFF
d_gene: TRBD2
v_gene: TRBV28
j_gene: TRBJ2-1
abundance: -
len: 15